This T cell receptor (beta chain) was sequenced in a study of identical twins. The CDR3 is made up of 15 amino acids. J was trimmed by 0 bases and V by 3 bases; bases with no gene match: 1. Germline CDR1 and CDR2: DFQATT and SNEGSKA (reference sequence). TCRdb re-analysed the 5' RACE reads in MiXCR, keeping a single row per CDR3 protein. Here the sample spans 400,000 to 550,000 distinct CDR3 sequences, roughly 21% being singletons. These data also featured in a second study, about T cells expressing NK-cell markers. That study reports: CD3+CD56+NKG2C+, CD3+CD56+NKG2C- and CD3+CD56-NKG2C+ T cells, once sorted, supplied the TCR beta repertoires.

The sequence was obtained from a woman under 30 in good health. Sequenced: CD4+ T cells sorted from blood. The chain has TRBV20-1 and TRBJ2-7; 14 bases are shared with TRBD2. The CDR3 DNA follows: TGCAGTGCTAGGACTAGCGGGGGGGGCTCCTACGAGCAGTACTTC. It is translated as CSARTSGGGSYEQYF.